This T cell receptor beta chain derives from a study of early T cells in non-severe SARS-CoV-2 infection (dated by TCRdb to the early 2020s). Context from the whole study: Because TCR sequencing relied on bulk RNA taken from unsorted whole blood, pairing of alpha and beta chains was not possible.

Library preparation used 5' RACE. The run used a NextSeq 500. Unique molecular identifiers were attached to individual cDNA molecules in the TCR library protocol so that sequencing error and PCR bias could be corrected. Sequencing covered both TCR alpha and beta chains, and within each sample the abundances of alpha and beta sequences were tightly co-correlated. As for the authors' bioinformatics: Decombinator V4 was used to perform V gene, J gene and CDR3 annotation of TCR sequences. TCRs were defined as expanded if a significant change between any two time points was detected under a Poisson model with p below 0.0001. Abundances of TCRs were expressed as counts per million after normalisation to the total number of TCRs sequenced in each sample. MAIT TCRs were defined by TRAV1-2 paired with TRAJ12, TRAJ20 or TRAJ33, and iNKT TCRs by TRAV10 paired with TRAJ18. VDJdb, accessed 1 November 2021, was searched for CMV, EBV and SARS-CoV-2 annotated TCRs, with TCRs annotated for multiple antigens excluded. Clones were called with MiXCR by TCRdb after fastp trimmed the public reads at Q25, and only in-frame beta chains were retained. Every CDR3 protein is listed once, alongside the most common genes and DNA of its rows. None of the V and J calls come from the authors' own analysis; TCRdb made them. For this sample there are approximately 52,000 distinct CDR3 sequences; under 8.5% appear just once. The top ten hold around 4.5% of the sample.

Set within a cohort of healthcare workers in London, UK, this nested case-control study involved weekly PCR testing of nasopharyngeal swabs along with blood sampling. Healthcare workers were enrolled in the week of the UK lockdown, from 23 to 31 March 2020, and were followed every week for up to roughly 16 weeks. Overall study results and their limits: VDJdb matching was skewed toward anti-spike CD8 responses, so virus-specific expansions were likely underestimated and private and CD4 specificities were missed.

Its CDR3 holds 11 amino acids, cysteine through phenylalanine. Only CDR3 DNA remains: 33 bases, in frame from the first base. Cut back by 4 bases and 11 bases, the V and J ends lie 8 bases apart. About this clonotype itself: Its target antigen remains unknown. Base quality data are lacking; no much larger clone is found one base away.

The sequenced sample was whole blood. The rearrangement joined TRBV12-3 or TRBV12-4 to TRBJ1-4, with the D gene not clear enough to name. The source is an adult who was a healthcare worker with PCR-confirmed SARS-CoV-2 infection or an uninfected control (not recorded which). The DNA sequence reads TGTGCCAGCAGTTCCGGAGGGAAACTGTTTTTT. Its protein is CASSSGGKLFF.